A few counts support the clone carrying this T cell receptor (beta chain). Per the original data handling: By means of reference gene primer amplification, nucleated cell counts were estimated. The repertoire was sequenced with immunoSEQ multiplex PCR; TCRdb's copy has only in-frame clones and lacks some. The V and J calls and clone size are taken from that table; D and trimming were inferred from the DNA. This sample carries tens of thousands of clones, roughly 84% of them seen once, and the ten largest clones take approximately 4.5%. This specimen comes from a study of blood T cell repertoires in COVID-19. Overall study: Donors in the United States, Italy and Spain gave samples during acute or convalescent COVID-19. The analysed material was cDNA or gDNA that came from T cells, B-cell-depleted T cells, or PBMCs.

Sequenced material: peripheral blood. The TCR was taken from a man aged 45-65 years with active COVID-19.

CDR3 loop: CARSQGDSGNTIYF. CDR3 in DNA: TGTGCCAGGAGTCAGGGCGACTCTGGAAACACCATATATTTT. The chain combines TRBV2 with TRBJ1-3; tentative D call: TRBD1 (5 bases). The germline V gene has CDR1 SNHLY and CDR2 FYNNEI. The ends were cut back, 9 bases at V and 0 bases at J, with 12 bases in the middle. CDR3 length equals 14 residues. The whole variable domain, remainder taken from reference TRBV2 and TRBJ1-3, is EPEVTQTPSHQVTQMGQEVILRCVPISNHLYFYWYRQILGQKVEFLVSFYNNEISEKSEIFDDQFSVERPDGSNFTLKIRSTKLEDSAMYFCARSQGDSGNTIYFGEGSWLTVV.